Only one count was recorded for the clone carrying this T cell receptor (beta chain). Its matching antigen is unknown. The data stem from a study of cytomegalovirus exposure and HLA in healthy donors. Whole-study findings and limits: In the 120 or so validation repertoires, about 94% of cluster scores exceeded 0, per a later analysis.

Deletions cut 2 bases from V and 7 bases from J, with 9 bases between. CDR1 and CDR2 (germline): MNHNS, SASEGT. CDR3 size: 14 residues. The assay was immunoSEQ multiplex PCR, and TCRdb's table has in-frame clones only and misses some. The sample consists of approximately 60,000 clones, approximately 93% of them appearing once. The rearrangement uses TRBV6-1 and TRBJ1-6, with a possible D match to TRBD1 (6 bases). The sequence derives from a woman aged 18-30 years in good health and CMV-seronegative. Sequencing was performed on PBMCs. The CDR3 nucleotides are TGTGCCAGCAGTGAAAGGACAGAAAATTCACCCCTCCACTTT. Translating it yields CASSERTENSPLHF.